What follows is one T cell receptor (beta chain) and its context. V lost 3 bases and J lost 7; bases outside the gene matches: 3. Looked up from germline, CDR1 is LGHDT and CDR2 is YNNKEL (reference sequence). The CDR3 runs to 14 residues. The authors' processing: Quantification of nucleated cells was approximated via reference gene primer amplification. Here immunoSEQ multiplex PCR was the method, and the copy in TCRdb shows in-frame clones only, minus some. That table supplies the V and J calls and clone size; D and trimming were determined from the DNA. The sample shows over 100,000 clones, around nine tenths of them seen only once. This sample is drawn from a study of blood T cell repertoires in COVID-19. Study-wide background: There were acute and convalescent COVID-19 samples, and they came from the United States, Italy and Spain. From T cells, B-cell-depleted T cells, or PBMCs came the material, which was cDNA or gDNA.

Material: peripheral blood. The V gene is TRBV3-1 (or the pseudogene TRBV3-2), the J gene TRBJ1-6; 7 positions agree with TRBD1. This sequence was found in a woman in her sixties or seventies with COVID-19, enrolled during active disease. The CDR3 DNA is TGTGCCAGCAGCCAGGGGGACAGAAATTCACCCCTCCACTTT. Encoded protein: CASSQGDRNSPLHF.